A single T cell receptor (beta chain) is shown here with its context. This CDR3 spans 15 amino acids. Germline CDR1 and CDR2: SNHLY and FYNNEI. V lost 6 bases to trimming and J lost 1 base, with 15 bases between them. Patients sequenced had flow cytometry evidence of CD8+CD57+ cell expansion. This sample was included in a study of CD8+CD57+ T cells in acquired aplastic anemia. Genomic DNA, the template, was used for profiling of the TCR beta VDJ and CDR3. TCRdb re-analysed the reads in MiXCR, keeping a single row per CDR3 protein. This sample has about 200,000 distinct CDR3 sequences, with less than 60% found just once.

The rearrangement joins TRBV2 to TRBJ1-2; no clear D gene. The sequenced sample consisted of sorted CD4+, CD8+, or CD8+CD57+ T cells (not recorded which) from PBMCs. This receptor was identified in a human donor with aplastic anemia. Here the CDR3 reads CASSLGSQINYGYTF. CDR3 sequence (DNA): TGTGCCAGCAGCTTAGGCAGCCAAATTAACTATGGCTACACCTTC.